One and the same sample provided the 15 T cell receptor beta chains below, sequenced in a study of OX40 agonist ivuxolimab in advanced cancers. Some clones are missing from TCRdb's copy, which holds only in-frame ones; the method was immunoSEQ multiplex PCR. This sample yields approximately 82,000 clones, of which 85% to 90% are seen a single time; 1.5% to 2.5% belongs to the top ten. This material consisted of CD4+ or CD8+ T cells sorted from blood, taken in a trial of the OX40 agonist ivuxolimab. All receptors come from an adult with an advanced solid tumor such as melanoma, head and neck, liver or kidney cancer.

The chain links TRBV15 to TRBJ2-7, with TRBD1 matching 8 bases. The CDR3 is made up of 14 amino acids. Germline-derived CDR1 and CDR2 are LNHNV and YYDKDF (reference sequence). V trimming: 2 bases; J trimming: 4 bases; junction bases outside the gene matches: 4. The CDR3 DNA follows: TGTGCCACCAGCAGACGCGACAGGGGATACGAGCAGTACTTC. This translates into CATSRRDRGYEQYF. Complete variable domain (other parts from reference TRBV15 and TRBJ2-7): DAMVIQNPRYQVTQFGKPVTLSCSQTLNHNVMYWYQQKSSQAPKLLFHYYDKDFNNEADTPDNFQSRRPNTSFCFLDIRSPGLGDTAMYLCATSRRDRGYEQYFGPGTRLTVT.

This clone has only a few counts. The chain joins TRBV30 to TRBJ1-3, with 7 bases that match TRBD1. The CDR3 covers 14 residues. Germline V gene data show CDR1 as GTSNPN and CDR2 as SVGIG (reference sequence). With V trimmed by 7 bases and J by 0 bases, 6 bases remained unmatched. CDR3 nucleotides: TGTGCCTATACCAGGGGGACCTCTGGAAACACCATATATTTT. Protein: CAYTRGTSGNTIYF.

The chain couples TRBV5-1 to TRBJ2-7; D is perhaps TRBD1 (6 bases). The CDR3 contains 13 residues. CDR1 and CDR2 from the germline V gene are SGHRS and YFSETQ. The V end was cut by 9 bases, the J end by 3 bases, with 16 bases between. In nucleotides, the CDR3 is TGCGCCACCCGACAGGAGCTCGGCTACGAGCAGTACTTC. It encodes CATRQELGYEQYF.

The V gene is TRBV5-1, the J gene TRBJ2-3, with a possible D match to TRBD2 (6 bases). CDR3 size: 16 residues. The V gene's germline CDR1 is SGHRS and CDR2 YFSETQ. V lost 4 bases and J lost 2, with 17 bases in between. CDR3: CASSHRTTLFTDTQYF. CDR3 nucleotide sequence: TGCGCCAGCAGCCACCGGACTACTCTTTTCACAGATACGCAGTATTTT.

The chain combines TRBV6-1 with TRBJ2-7; the match to TRBD2 covers 8 bases. This CDR3 region has 18 residues. Germline loops: CDR1 MNHNS, CDR2 SASEGT. V lost 2 bases to trimming and J lost 4 bases; unmatched junction nucleotides: 16. The CDR3 coding sequence is TGTGCCAGCAGTGAACGGGGGTTATTTAGCGGGATTGGATACGAGCAGTACTTC. Translating it yields CASSERGLFSGIGYEQYF.

The chain has TRBV6-1 and TRBJ2-3; TRBD2 agrees at 12 bases. V lost 1 base, J lost 3 bases, and 2 bases stayed unmatched. The V gene's germline CDR1 is MNHNS and CDR2 SASEGT. The CDR3 runs 16 residues. The CDR3 DNA reads TGTGCCAGCAGTGAAGGGGGGACTAGCGGGACAGATACGCAGTATTTT. As protein: CASSEGGTSGTDTQYF.

The chain uses TRBV9 and TRBJ2-7; 7 bases are shared with TRBD1. V lost 4 bases, J lost 0 bases, and 4 bases stayed unmatched. The length of the CDR3 is 14 residues. The germline V gene has CDR1 SGDLS and CDR2 YYNGEE. The CDR3 loop is CASSTGDSSYEQYF. Here the CDR3 DNA reads TGTGCCAGCAGCACAGGGGACAGCTCCTACGAGCAGTACTTC.

The chain carries TRBV7-9 and TRBJ1-6; maybe TRBD1 (6 bases). Trimming shortened V by 5 bases and J by 10 bases, and 18 bases separated the two germline ends. CDR3 length equals 15 residues. Germline assignment: CDR1 SEHNR and CDR2 FQNEAQ (reference sequence). CDR3 sequence: CASSQTPGAGSPLHF. The CDR3 nucleotides are TGTGCCAGCAGCCAGACTCCAGGGGCTGGGTCACCCCTCCACTTT.

This clone was counted once. The V call is TRBV2, the J call TRBJ1-5, with D maybe TRBD1 (5 bases). The ends were cut back, 6 bases at V and 5 bases at J, with 11 bases in the middle. There are 13 residues in the CDR3. The germline CDR1 and CDR2 sequences are SNHLY and FYNNEI. CDR3 sequence: CASSRVGYQPQHF. The CDR3 nucleotides read TGTGCCAGCAGCAGGGTGGGTTATCAGCCCCAGCATTTT. Supplemented by reference TRBV2 and TRBJ1-5, the full variable domain reads EPEVTQTPSHQVTQMGQEVILRCVPISNHLYFYWYRQILGQKVEFLVSFYNNEISEKSEIFDDQFSVERPDGSNFTLKIRSTKLEDSAMYFCASSRVGYQPQHFGDGTRLSIL.

This CDR3 is CASSRPGLAYGGTQYF. The CDR3, as DNA: TGTGCCAGCAGTCGACCGGGACTAGCGTATGGCGGGACCCAGTACTTC. The rearrangement uses TRBV28 and TRBJ2-5, with TRBD2 matching over 10 bases. Germline V gene sequence: CDR1 MDHEN, CDR2 SYDVKM. The CDR3 has 16 residues. Germline trimming cut 5 bases from V and 7 bases from J; bases unmatched to any gene: 13.

The chain carries TRBV6-5 and TRBJ2-1, with a tentative D call TRBD1 (6 bases). There are 13 residues in the CDR3. CDR1 MNHEY and CDR2 SVGAGI come from the germline V gene. Between the trimmed V and J ends, which lost 5 bases and 8 bases, there was a span of 13 bases. Here the CDR3 reads CASSQQGRDEQFF. CDR3 nucleotide sequence: TGTGCCAGCAGTCAACAGGGTAGGGATGAGCAGTTCTTC.

The chain recombines TRBV5-1 with TRBJ1-1; TRBD1 matches at 8 bases. The CDR3 consists of 14 residues. V shed 2 bases and J 3 bases; nucleotides not matched to a gene: 3. The germline CDR1 and CDR2 sequences are SGHRS and YFSETQ. CDR3 sequence (DNA): TGCGCCAGCAGCTTCCAGACAGGGGACACTGAAGCTTTCTTT. It is translated as CASSFQTGDTEAFF.

This clone has more than one count but fewer than ten. This chain links TRBV11-2 with TRBJ2-1, with D possibly TRBD2 on 7 matching bases. Germline V gene data show CDR1 as SGHAT and CDR2 as FQNNGV. Trimming cost V 1 base and J 10 bases, with 14 bases left between them. This CDR3 has 14 amino acids. DNA for the CDR3: TGTGCCAGCAGCTTAGGGACTAGGGGGGGAGAGCAGTTCTTC. It specifies CASSLGTRGGEQFF.

The chain has TRBV5-1 and TRBJ1-2; D might be TRBD1 (5 bases). Per the germline V gene, CDR1 is SGHRS and CDR2 is YFSETQ. The CDR3 contains 14 residues. Trimming shortened V by 1 base and J by 4 bases, and 11 bases separated the two germline ends. The CDR3 DNA follows: TGCGCCAGCAGCTTGCAGGGTAGCGGCTATGGCTACACCTTC. Its translation: CASSLQGSGYGYTF.

The chain employs TRBV6-1 and TRBJ2-5; 8 bases line up with TRBD1. V was clipped by 8 bases and J by 5 bases; unmatched bases: 7. Germline CDR1 MNHNS, CDR2 SASEGT. This CDR3 is 13 amino acids long. The CDR3 DNA sequence: TGTGCCAGCTCGGACAGGGCCGGGGAGACCCAGTACTTC. It translates to CASSDRAGETQYF.